These 16 T cell receptor beta chains originate from one sample sequenced in a study of CD8+ T cells in alopecia areata. RNA, once extracted, was reverse transcribed into cDNA for use as the sequencing template. Sequenced by immunoSEQ multiplex PCR; TCRdb stores in-frame clones only, minus some. The sample has around 100,000 clones, just over 85% seen once. Treatment described: oral pan-JAK inhibitor, 5-10 mg twice daily. Material: CD8+ T cells sorted from blood, obtained between weeks 30 and 35, from a patient treated with tofacitinib. These receptors were taken from a human donor with alopecia areata.

J is TRBJ1-1 and V is TRBV5-1; D perhaps matches TRBD1 (6 bases). Looked up from germline, CDR1 is SGHRS and CDR2 is YFSETQ. CDR3 length equals 16 residues. Trimming pared 4 bases from V and 0 bases from J, leaving 16 bases between. The CDR3 reads CASSRHREGVNTEAFF. CDR3 sequence (DNA): TGCGCCAGCAGCCGACACAGGGAAGGGGTGAACACTGAAGCTTTCTTT. Full variable domain (outside the CDR3, taken from reference TRBV5-1 and TRBJ1-1): KAGVTQTPRYLIKTRGQQVTLSCSPISGHRSVSWYQQTPGQGLQFLFEYFSETQRNKGNFPGRFSGRQFSNSRSEMNVSTLELGDSALYLCASSRHREGVNTEAFFGQGTRLTVV.

This clone is a singleton in its sample. This chain links TRBV11-1 with TRBJ1-2; 7 positions agree with TRBD1. The CDR3 runs to 14 residues. From germline, CDR1 is SGHAT and CDR2 FQDESV (reference sequence). After removal of 5 bases from V and 4 bases from J, the junction contained 7 bases not matched to a gene. The CDR3 DNA is TGTGCCAGCAGCCAAGGGACAGAATTCTATGGCTACACCTTC. Its translation is CASSQGTEFYGYTF.

This rearrangement joins TRBV7-9 to TRBJ2-3; TRBD2 matches 8 bases. Trimming cost V 5 bases and J 5 bases; bases outside gene matches: 12. CDR1 and CDR2 (germline): SEHNR, FQNEAQ (reference sequence). This CDR3 region has 16 residues. In DNA, the CDR3 is TGTGCCAGCAGCCCATCCGGGACTAGTCCCCTAGATACGCAGTATTTT. The encoded protein is CASSPSGTSPLDTQYF.

The chain is built from TRBV27 and TRBJ2-2; D remains unclear. V lost 0 bases, J lost 8 bases, and 7 bases lay in between. This CDR3 spans 13 amino acids. CDR1 and CDR2 from the germline V gene are MNHEY and SMNVEV (reference sequence). The CDR3 loop is CASSLSGPGELFF. In DNA form, the CDR3 reads TGTGCCAGCAGTTTATCGGGTCCGGGGGAGCTGTTTTTT.

The chain links TRBV27 to TRBJ1-1; TRBD1 is a possible D gene (6 bases). Trimming cost V 2 bases and J 1 base, with 14 bases left between them. Germline V gene data show CDR1 as MNHEY and CDR2 as SMNVEV (reference sequence). The CDR3 covers 16 residues. CDR3 coding DNA: TGTGCCAGCAGTTTAGGGGGGGGCAGGGCGAACACTGAAGCTTTCTTT. It is translated as CASSLGGGRANTEAFF.

The J gene is TRBJ2-2, the V gene TRBV29-1; D possibly corresponds to TRBD2 (5 bases). V lost 6 bases, J lost 4 bases, and 9 bases lay in between. In germline, CDR1 is SQVTM, CDR2 ANQGSEA. The CDR3 spans 12 residues. Here the CDR3 reads CSVPGSTGELFF. The CDR3 DNA follows: TGCAGCGTGCCGGGGAGCACCGGGGAGCTGTTTTTT.

The V and J genes are TRBV5-4 and TRBJ2-1, with D maybe TRBD2 (5 bases). Germline CDR1 and CDR2: SGHNT and YYREEE (reference sequence). The length of the CDR3 is 12 residues. Trimming cost V 4 bases and J 5 bases, with 7 bases left between them. This chain's CDR3 is CASSRGDNEQFF. The CDR3 nucleotides are TGTGCCAGCAGCCGGGGAGACAATGAGCAGTTCTTC.

This chain connects TRBV7-9 to TRBJ1-1; D gene ambiguous. CDR1 and CDR2 from the germline V gene are SEHNR and FQNEAQ (reference sequence). Trimming shortened V by 5 bases and J by 1 base, and 17 bases separated the two germline ends. The CDR3 contains 16 residues. The CDR3, as DNA: TGTGCCAGCAGCCCTCAGGTTTCAGGTTCGAACACTGAAGCTTTCTTT. Translated: CASSPQVSGSNTEAFF.

The chain links TRBV9 to TRBJ2-1; TRBD2 matches at 9 bases. Germline loops: CDR1 SGDLS, CDR2 YYNGEE. The CDR3 has 15 residues. J lost 4 bases, V lost 3 bases, and 5 bases had no gene match. For the CDR3, the DNA is TGTGCCAGCAGCGGACTCGGACTAGCGTACAATGAGCAGTTCTTC. Translation gives CASSGLGLAYNEQFF.

The chain combines TRBV30 with TRBJ2-4; D is ambiguous. V was shortened by 5 bases and J by 6 bases, with 8 bases between the two germline ends. The CDR3 loop spans 11 amino acids. Looked up from germline, CDR1 is GTSNPN and CDR2 is SVGIG (reference sequence). The CDR3 region is CAWYDGNIQYF. CDR3 DNA sequence: TGTGCCTGGTATGACGGAAACATTCAGTACTTC.

This chain links TRBV6-5 with TRBJ2-7; D may be TRBD1 or TRBD2 (5 bases each). This CDR3 contains 14 residues. Germline V lookup: CDR1 MNHEY, CDR2 SVGAGI. V gave up 2 bases and J gave up 3 bases, with 11 bases separating them. The CDR3 reads CASSYSRDLYEQYF. Here the CDR3 DNA reads TGTGCCAGCAGTTACAGCAGGGACCTCTACGAGCAGTACTTC.

This rearrangement joins TRBV2 to TRBJ2-1; either TRBD1 or TRBD2 may fit D (5 bases each). The CDR3 totals 12 residues. Trimming removed 8 bases at V and 7 bases at J, with 12 bases between. Germline CDR1 and CDR2: SNHLY and FYNNEI. The CDR3 loop reads CASVGGLNEQFF. The CDR3 DNA reads TGTGCCAGCGTTGGGGGTTTGAATGAGCAGTTCTTC.

The chain joins TRBV9 to TRBJ1-4, with 7 positions matching TRBD1. Per the germline V gene, CDR1 is SGDLS and CDR2 is YYNGEE. V lost 3 bases and J lost 4; bases outside the gene matches: 9. CDR3 length: 16 amino acids. CDR3 amino acids: CASSASTGRDNEKLFF. The CDR3 coding sequence is TGTGCCAGCAGCGCTTCGACAGGGCGAGATAATGAAAAACTGTTTTTT. The variable domain in full, completed from reference TRBV9 and TRBJ1-4, reads DSGVTQTPKHLITATGQRVTLRCSPRSGDLSVYWYQQSLDQGLQFLIQYYNGEERAKGNILERFSAQQFPDLHSELNLSSLELGDSALYFCASSASTGRDNEKLFFGSGTQLSVL.

The gene calls are TRBV7-7 and TRBJ2-7, with unresolved D. The V and J ends lost 11 bases and 3 bases respectively, with 17 bases between them. Germline V lookup: CDR1 SSHAT, CDR2 FNYEAQ (reference sequence). CDR3 length: 13 residues. In DNA form, the CDR3 reads TGTGCCCCCCCACCTACATATCGCTACGAGCAGTACTTC. Translated: CAPPPTYRYEQYF.

The CDR3: CAWSVRSSYNEQFF. As DNA, the CDR3 is TGTGCCTGGAGTGTACGTAGCTCCTACAATGAGCAGTTCTTC. The chain is built from TRBV30 and TRBJ2-1; D is unclear. Germline V CDR1 and CDR2: GTSNPN, SVGIG (reference sequence). Trimming took 0 bases from V and 0 from J, leaving 6 bases between them. The CDR3 runs to 14 residues.

The J gene is TRBJ2-7, the V gene TRBV10-3; perhaps TRBD1 as D (5 bases). CDR1 and CDR2 from the germline V gene are ENHRY and SYGVKD. The V gene lost 3 bases and the J gene lost 4 bases, with 13 bases spanning the gap. The CDR3 runs to 14 residues. The CDR3 is CAISEMAQGYEQYF. In DNA, the CDR3 is TGTGCCATCAGTGAAATGGCTCAGGGTTACGAGCAGTACTTC.